These 10 T cell receptor beta chains were sequenced from one sample in a study of T cells after yellow fever vaccination. Each CDR3 protein is one row after TCRdb ran MiXCR on the 5' RACE reads. The repertoire holds a few hundred thousand distinct CDR3 sequences, with about 4% as singletons. Sample: PBMCs, taken 5 days after the yellow fever booster vaccination. All receptors come from a man between 18 and 29 years old who received the YFV17D yellow fever vaccine.

This clonotype was seen repeatedly, ten times or more. V usage is TRBV20-1 and J usage is TRBJ2-5; possibly TRBD1 or TRBD2 for D (5 bases each). Germline CDR1 is DFQATT and CDR2 is SNEGSKA (reference sequence). This CDR3 contains 14 residues. The CDR3 nucleotides read TGCAGCGGGACCCCAGCGGAGACGCAAGAGACCCAGTACTTC. Its translation is CSGTPAETQETQYF.

This clonotype has at least ten counts. The chain has TRBV15 and TRBJ2-2; TRBD1 matches 8 bases. This CDR3 comprises 18 residues. CDR1 LNHNV and CDR2 YYDKDF come from the germline V gene (reference sequence). Trimming took 5 bases from V and 5 from J; bases not matched to a gene: 16. The DNA for the CDR3 is TGTGCCACCAGCTACCGCTCGGACAGGGTGTTGGGAACCGGGGAGCTGTTTTTT. Encoded protein: CATSYRSDRVLGTGELFF.

The CDR3 sequence: CASSYTGLNEQFF. In DNA form, the CDR3 reads TGTGCCAGCAGTTACACGGGACTCAATGAGCAGTTCTTC. J is TRBJ2-1 and V is TRBV6-2 or TRBV6-3; tentatively, D is TRBD2 (6 bases). Trimming cost V 2 bases and J 6 bases, with 8 bases left between them. Germline values: CDR1 MNHEY, CDR2 SVGEGT. The CDR3 loop spans 13 amino acids.

This clonotype has just a few counts. The chain is built from TRBV2 and TRBJ1-1; a weak D match, TRBD1 (6 bases). The V and J ends lost 9 bases and 0 bases respectively, with 17 bases between them. The CDR3 loop spans 15 amino acids. Germline V gene sequence: CDR1 SNHLY, CDR2 FYNNEI. DNA of the CDR3: TGTGCCAGTCGTCACTGGACAGACATGAACACTGAAGCTTTCTTT. Translating gives CASRHWTDMNTEAFF. The full variable domain, completed using reference TRBV2 and TRBJ1-1, is EPEVTQTPSHQVTQMGQEVILRCVPISNHLYFYWYRQILGQKVEFLVSFYNNEISEKSEIFDDQFSVERPDGSNFTLKIRSTKLEDSAMYFCASRHWTDMNTEAFFGQGTRLTVV.

This clonotype was observed many times. The rearrangement uses TRBV9 and TRBJ1-1, with D maybe TRBD1 (5 bases). The CDR3 runs to 15 residues. Germline loops: CDR1 SGDLS, CDR2 YYNGEE. The V and J ends lost 3 bases and 0 bases respectively, with 12 bases between them. The CDR3 reads CASSEPPQVNTEAFF. The CDR3 nucleotides are TGTGCCAGCAGCGAGCCGCCACAGGTGAACACTGAAGCTTTCTTT.

The V call is TRBV7-2, the J call TRBJ2-1; 7 bases are a match to TRBD1. Germline V gives CDR1 SGHTA, CDR2 FQGNSA. V lost 5 bases, J lost 5 bases, and 6 bases stayed unmatched. The CDR3 extends over 14 amino acids. Here the CDR3 reads CASSRGQINNEQFF. The DNA for the CDR3 is TGTGCCAGCAGCCGGGGACAGATCAACAATGAGCAGTTCTTC.

This clonotype was counted only a few times. The chain couples TRBV4-3 to TRBJ2-5, with 8 bases identical to TRBD1. The V and J ends lost 1 base and 5 bases, in that order; junction bases with no gene match: 9. This CDR3 is 16 amino acids long. From germline, CDR1 is LGHNA and CDR2 YSLEER. The CDR3 spells CASSQGGRGHGETQYF. The CDR3 bases are TGCGCCAGCAGCCAAGGGGGCAGGGGGCATGGGGAGACCCAGTACTTC.

This CDR3 reads CSAPTPGPLAKNIQYF. The CDR3 DNA reads TGCAGTGCTCCGACGCCAGGGCCTCTAGCCAAAAACATTCAGTACTTC. The chain has TRBV20-1 and TRBJ2-4, with D perhaps TRBD1 (5 bases). The germline gives CDR1 DFQATT, CDR2 SNEGSKA (reference sequence). Trimming took 5 bases from V and 0 from J, leaving 17 bases between them. The CDR3 totals 16 residues.

This clonotype was recorded a few times. This chain links TRBV6-2 or TRBV6-3 with TRBJ2-1; D perhaps matches TRBD1 (6 bases). Between the trimmed V and J ends, which lost 5 bases and 0 bases, there was a span of 14 bases. In germline, CDR1 is MNHEY, CDR2 SVGEGT. The CDR3 is made up of 16 amino acids. CDR3 sequence: CASSSLRGSSYNEQFF. In DNA, the CDR3 is TGTGCCAGCAGTAGCCTCAGGGGCAGCTCCTACAATGAGCAGTTCTTC.

This chain connects TRBV3-1 to TRBJ2-7; 13 nucleotides agree with TRBD2. The CDR3 sequence is 15 residues long. Germline V CDR1 and CDR2: LGHDT, YNNKEL (reference sequence). V shed 4 bases and J 4 bases; nucleotides not matched to a gene: 4. CDR3 coding DNA: TGTGCCAGCAGCCCGGGGACTAGCGGGGAGTACGAGCAGTACGTC. It codes for CASSPGTSGEYEQYV.